This TCR beta chain stems from a study of control samples from healthy donors and cancer patients. The CDR3 consists of 16 residues. V was pared by 2 bases and J by 7 bases, with 10 bases of the junction left unmatched. CDR1 and CDR2 from the germline V gene are MNHEY and SVGEGT. Assay used: immunoSEQ multiplex PCR; TCRdb lists only in-frame clones, some missing. The sample includes 55,000 to 90,000 clones, about 80% of them seen just once. Sequencing used blood. The TCR was taken from a man aged 50 or older in good health. The rearrangement joins TRBV6-2 or TRBV6-3 to TRBJ2-3, with TRBD1 matching 9 bases. The CDR3 nucleotides read TGTGCCAGCAGTTACATCCAGGGGACAGGGAAAAATACGCAGTATTTT. It yields the protein CASSYIQGTGKNTQYF.